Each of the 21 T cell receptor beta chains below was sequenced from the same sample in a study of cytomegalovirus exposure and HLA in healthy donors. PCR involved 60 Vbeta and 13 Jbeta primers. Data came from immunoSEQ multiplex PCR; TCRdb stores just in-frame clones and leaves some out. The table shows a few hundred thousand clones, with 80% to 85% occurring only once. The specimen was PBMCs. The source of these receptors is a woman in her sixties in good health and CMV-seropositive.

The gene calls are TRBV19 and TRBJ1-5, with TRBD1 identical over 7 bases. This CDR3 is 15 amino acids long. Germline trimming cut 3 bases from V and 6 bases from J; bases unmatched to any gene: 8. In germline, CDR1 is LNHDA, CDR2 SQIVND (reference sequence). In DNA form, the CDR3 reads TGTGCCAGTAGTATCACGACAGGGTTGACTCAGCCCCAGCATTTT. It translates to CASSITTGLTQPQHF.

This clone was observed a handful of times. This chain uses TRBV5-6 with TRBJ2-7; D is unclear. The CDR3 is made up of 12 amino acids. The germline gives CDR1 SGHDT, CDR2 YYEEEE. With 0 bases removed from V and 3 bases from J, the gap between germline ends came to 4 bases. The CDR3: CASSLGDYEQYF. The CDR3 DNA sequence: TGTGCCAGCAGCTTGGGCGACTACGAGCAGTACTTC. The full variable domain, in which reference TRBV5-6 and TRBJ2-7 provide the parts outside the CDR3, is DAGVTQSPTHLIKTRGQQVTLRCSPKSGHDTVSWYQQALGQGPQFIFQYYEEEERQRGNFPDRFSGHQFPNYSSELNVNALLLGDSALYLCASSLGDYEQYFGPGTRLTVT.

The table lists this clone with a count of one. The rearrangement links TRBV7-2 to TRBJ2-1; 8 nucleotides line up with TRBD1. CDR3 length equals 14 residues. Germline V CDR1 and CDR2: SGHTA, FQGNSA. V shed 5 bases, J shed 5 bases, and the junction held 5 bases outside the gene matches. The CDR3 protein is CASSPDRGHNEQFF. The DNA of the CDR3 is TGTGCCAGCAGCCCTGACAGGGGTCACAATGAGCAGTTCTTC.

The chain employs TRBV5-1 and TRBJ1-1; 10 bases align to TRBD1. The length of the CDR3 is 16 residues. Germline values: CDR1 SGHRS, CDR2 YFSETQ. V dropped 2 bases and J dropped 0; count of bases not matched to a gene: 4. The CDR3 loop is CASSLGTGDLNTEAFF. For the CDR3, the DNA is TGCGCCAGCAGCTTAGGGACAGGGGATTTGAACACTGAAGCTTTCTTT. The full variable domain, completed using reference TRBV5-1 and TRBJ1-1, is KAGVTQTPRYLIKTRGQQVTLSCSPISGHRSVSWYQQTPGQGLQFLFEYFSETQRNKGNFPGRFSGRQFSNSRSEMNVSTLELGDSALYLCASSLGTGDLNTEAFFGQGTRLTVV.

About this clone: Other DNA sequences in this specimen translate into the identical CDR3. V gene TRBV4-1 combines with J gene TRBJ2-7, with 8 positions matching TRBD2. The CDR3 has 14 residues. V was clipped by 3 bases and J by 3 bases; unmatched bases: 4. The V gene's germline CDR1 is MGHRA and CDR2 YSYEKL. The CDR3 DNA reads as TGCGCCAGCAGCCAGGAGGGGACTAGCTACGAGCAGTACTTC. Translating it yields CASSQEGTSYEQYF.

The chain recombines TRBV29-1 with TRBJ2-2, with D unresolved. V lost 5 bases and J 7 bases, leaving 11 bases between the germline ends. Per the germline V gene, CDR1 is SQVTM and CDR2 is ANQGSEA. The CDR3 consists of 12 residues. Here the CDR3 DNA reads TGCAGCGTTCAGGTGTCCGGCGGGGAGCTGTTTTTT. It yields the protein CSVQVSGGELFF.

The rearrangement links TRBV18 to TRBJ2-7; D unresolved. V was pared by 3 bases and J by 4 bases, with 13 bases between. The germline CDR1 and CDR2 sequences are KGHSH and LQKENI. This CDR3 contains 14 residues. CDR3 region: CASSPMPATYEQYF. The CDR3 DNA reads TGTGCCAGCTCACCGATGCCAGCGACGTACGAGCAGTACTTC.

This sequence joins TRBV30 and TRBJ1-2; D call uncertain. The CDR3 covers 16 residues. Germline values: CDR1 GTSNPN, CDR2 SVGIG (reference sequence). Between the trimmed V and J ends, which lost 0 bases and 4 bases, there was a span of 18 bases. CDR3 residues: CAWSVGASGRSYGYTF. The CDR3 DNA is TGTGCCTGGAGTGTGGGAGCTAGCGGGCGGAGCTATGGCTACACCTTC.

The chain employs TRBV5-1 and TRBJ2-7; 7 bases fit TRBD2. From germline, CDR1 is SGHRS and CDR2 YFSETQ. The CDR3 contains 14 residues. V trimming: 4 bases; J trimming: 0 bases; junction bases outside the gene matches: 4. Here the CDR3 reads CASSPGGSSYEQYF. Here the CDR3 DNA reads TGCGCCAGCAGCCCCGGCGGGAGCTCCTACGAGCAGTACTTC.

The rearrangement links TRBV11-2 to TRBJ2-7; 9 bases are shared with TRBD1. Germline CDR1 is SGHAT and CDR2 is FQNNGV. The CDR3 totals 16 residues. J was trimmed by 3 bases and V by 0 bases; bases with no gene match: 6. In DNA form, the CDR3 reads TGTGCCAGCAGCTTAGACGCGGGACAGGGTTACTACGAGCAGTACTTC. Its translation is CASSLDAGQGYYEQYF. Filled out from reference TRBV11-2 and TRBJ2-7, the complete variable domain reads EAGVAQSPRYKIIEKRQSVAFWCNPISGHATLYWYQQILGQGPKLLIQFQNNGVVDDSQLPKDRFSAERLKGVDSTLKIQPAKLEDSAVYLCASSLDAGQGYYEQYFGPGTRLTVT.

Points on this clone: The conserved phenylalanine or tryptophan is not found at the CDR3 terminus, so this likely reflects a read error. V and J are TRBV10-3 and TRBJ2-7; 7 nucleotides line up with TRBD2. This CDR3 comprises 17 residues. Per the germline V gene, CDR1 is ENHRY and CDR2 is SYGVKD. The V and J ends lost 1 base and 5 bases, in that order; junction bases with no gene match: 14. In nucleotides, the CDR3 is TGTGCCATCAGTGAGTTTAAGCCGGGTGGCGGGAGCGACGAGCAGTACTTG. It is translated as CAISEFKPGGGSDEQYL.

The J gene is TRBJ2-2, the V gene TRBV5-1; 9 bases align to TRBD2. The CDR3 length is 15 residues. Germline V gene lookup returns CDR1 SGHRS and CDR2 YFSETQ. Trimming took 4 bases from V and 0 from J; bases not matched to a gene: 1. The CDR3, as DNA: TGCGCCAGCAGCATAGCGGGGGCGAACACCGGGGAGCTGTTTTTT. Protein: CASSIAGANTGELFF.

The CDR3 DNA is TGTGCCTGGACACCCTCTAGCGGGCAAGAGACCCAGTACTTC. It is translated as CAWTPSSGQETQYF. The rearrangement uses TRBV30 and TRBJ2-5; 8 nucleotides line up with TRBD2. This CDR3 has 14 residues. Germline CDR1 and CDR2: GTSNPN and SVGIG (reference sequence). The V and J ends lost 4 bases and 2 bases, in that order; junction bases with no gene match: 6.

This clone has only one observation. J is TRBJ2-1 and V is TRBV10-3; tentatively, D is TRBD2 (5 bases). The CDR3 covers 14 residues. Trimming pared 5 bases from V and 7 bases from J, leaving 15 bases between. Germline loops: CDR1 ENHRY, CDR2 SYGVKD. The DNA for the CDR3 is TGTGCCATCAGTTCAGAAGGGTCGGGGAATGAGCAGTTCTTC. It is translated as CAISSEGSGNEQFF.

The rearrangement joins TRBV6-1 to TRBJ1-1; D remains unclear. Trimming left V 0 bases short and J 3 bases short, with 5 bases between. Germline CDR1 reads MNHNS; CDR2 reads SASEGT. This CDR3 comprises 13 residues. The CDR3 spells CASSEARYTEAFF. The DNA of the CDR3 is TGTGCCAGCAGTGAAGCGAGGTACACTGAAGCTTTCTTT.

The CDR3 region is CASSLDRVGNQPQHF. In DNA, the CDR3 is TGTGCCAGCAGCTTAGACAGGGTGGGCAATCAGCCCCAGCATTTT. The chain uses TRBV11-2 and TRBJ1-5; D may be TRBD1 (5 bases). V gave up 0 bases and J gave up 2 bases, with 8 bases separating them. The germline gives CDR1 SGHAT, CDR2 FQNNGV. The CDR3 length is 15 residues.

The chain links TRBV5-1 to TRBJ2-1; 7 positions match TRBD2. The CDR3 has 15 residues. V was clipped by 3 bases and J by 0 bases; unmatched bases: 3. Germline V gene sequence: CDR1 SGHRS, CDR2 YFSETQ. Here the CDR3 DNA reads TGCGCCAGCAGCTATCTAGCGGACTCCTACAATGAGCAGTTCTTC. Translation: CASSYLADSYNEQFF. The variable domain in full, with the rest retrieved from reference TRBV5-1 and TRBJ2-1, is KAGVTQTPRYLIKTRGQQVTLSCSPISGHRSVSWYQQTPGQGLQFLFEYFSETQRNKGNFPGRFSGRQFSNSRSEMNVSTLELGDSALYLCASSYLADSYNEQFFGPGTRLTVL.

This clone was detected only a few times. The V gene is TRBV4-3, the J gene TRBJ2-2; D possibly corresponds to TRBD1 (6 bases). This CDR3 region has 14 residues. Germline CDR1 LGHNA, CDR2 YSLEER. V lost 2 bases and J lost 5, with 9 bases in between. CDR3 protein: CASSQPQGTGELFF. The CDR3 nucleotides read TGCGCCAGCAGCCAACCCCAGGGGACCGGGGAGCTGTTTTTT.

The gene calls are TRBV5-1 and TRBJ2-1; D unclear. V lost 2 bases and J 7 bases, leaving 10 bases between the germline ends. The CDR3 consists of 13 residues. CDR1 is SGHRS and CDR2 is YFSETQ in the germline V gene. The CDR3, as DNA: TGCGCCAGCAGCTTTTCCGACAAGAATGAGCAGTTCTTC. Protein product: CASSFSDKNEQFF.

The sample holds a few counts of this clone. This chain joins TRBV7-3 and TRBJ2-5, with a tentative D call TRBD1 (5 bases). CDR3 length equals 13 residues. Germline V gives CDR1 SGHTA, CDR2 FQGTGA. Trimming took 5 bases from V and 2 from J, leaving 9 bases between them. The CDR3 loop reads CASSRGLQETQYF. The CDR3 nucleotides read TGTGCCAGCAGCAGGGGCCTTCAAGAGACCCAGTACTTC.

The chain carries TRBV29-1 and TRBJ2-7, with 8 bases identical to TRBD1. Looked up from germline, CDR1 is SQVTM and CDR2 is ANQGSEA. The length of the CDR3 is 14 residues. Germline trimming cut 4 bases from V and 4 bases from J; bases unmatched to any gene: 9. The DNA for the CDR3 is TGCAGCGTTGCGCCCAGGACAGGGAGGTACGAGCAGTACTTC. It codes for CSVAPRTGRYEQYF.